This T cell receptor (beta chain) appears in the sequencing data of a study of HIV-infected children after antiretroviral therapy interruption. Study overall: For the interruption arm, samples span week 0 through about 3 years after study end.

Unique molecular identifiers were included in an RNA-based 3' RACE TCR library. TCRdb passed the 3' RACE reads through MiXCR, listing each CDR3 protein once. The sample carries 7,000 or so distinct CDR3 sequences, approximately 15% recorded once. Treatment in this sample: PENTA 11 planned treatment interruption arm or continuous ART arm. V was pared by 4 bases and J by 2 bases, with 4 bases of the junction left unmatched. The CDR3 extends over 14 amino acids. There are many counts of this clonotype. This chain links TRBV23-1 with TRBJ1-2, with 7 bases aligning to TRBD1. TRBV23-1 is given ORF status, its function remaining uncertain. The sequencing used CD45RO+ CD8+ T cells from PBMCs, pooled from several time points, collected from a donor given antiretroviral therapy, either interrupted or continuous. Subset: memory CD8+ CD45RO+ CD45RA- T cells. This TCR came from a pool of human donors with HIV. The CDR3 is CASSLDRVNYGYTF. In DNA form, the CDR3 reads TGCGCCAGCAGTCTAGACAGGGTAAACTATGGCTACACCTTC.